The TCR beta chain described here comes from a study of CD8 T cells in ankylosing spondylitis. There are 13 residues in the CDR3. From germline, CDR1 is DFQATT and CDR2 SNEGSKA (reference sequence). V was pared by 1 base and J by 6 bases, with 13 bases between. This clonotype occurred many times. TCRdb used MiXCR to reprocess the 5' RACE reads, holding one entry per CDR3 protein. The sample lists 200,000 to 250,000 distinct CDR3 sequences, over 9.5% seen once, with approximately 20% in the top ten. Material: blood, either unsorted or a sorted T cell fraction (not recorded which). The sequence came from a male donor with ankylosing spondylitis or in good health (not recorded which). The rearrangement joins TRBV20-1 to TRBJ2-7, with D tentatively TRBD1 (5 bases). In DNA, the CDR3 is TGCAGTGCTAGAGGTCCAGGGATCGGCGAGCAGTACTTC. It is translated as CSARGPGIGEQYF.